This T cell receptor beta chain was captured in a study of T cells in Graves' hyperthyroidism and ophthalmopathy. Study as a whole: Peripheral blood collection took place at initial diagnosis, before any treatment.

Uncontrolled infection, other autoimmune disease, pregnancy or lactation barred patients from enrollment. V shed 5 bases and J 11 bases; nucleotides not matched to a gene: 11. CDR1 SGHVS and CDR2 FNYEAQ come from the germline V gene. This CDR3 is built from 14 residues. Study-wide results and caveats: Separation of ophthalmopathy from stable hyperthyroidism was achieved by a 13 V-J model. In blood, most of the thyroid clonotypes expanded above 0.001 were also present.

Comments on this clonotype: Its antigen is not known.

Amplification of TCR beta CDR3 regions was performed using RNA transcripts as template. HTBI primers were used for first-round RT-PCR of the TCR CDR3. TCRdb reanalysed the multiplex PCR reads using MiXCR and keeps one entry per CDR3 protein. This table has about 840,000 distinct CDR3 sequences, around 38% appearing once. V gene TRBV7-6 combines with J gene TRBJ1-4; TRBD1 matches at 7 bases. The sequenced sample was blood. This sequence originates from a man aged 18 to 29 with Graves' hyperthyroidism. Here the CDR3 DNA reads TGTGCCAGCAGCCCCCGGGACAGCCCAGGGAAACTGTTTTTT. Its translation: CASSPRDSPGKLFF.